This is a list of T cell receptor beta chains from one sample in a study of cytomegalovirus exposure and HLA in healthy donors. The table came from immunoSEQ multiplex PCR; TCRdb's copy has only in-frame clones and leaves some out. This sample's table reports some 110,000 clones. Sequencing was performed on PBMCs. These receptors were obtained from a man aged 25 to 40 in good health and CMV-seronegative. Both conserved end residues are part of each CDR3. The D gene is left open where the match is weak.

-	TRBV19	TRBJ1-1	TGTGCCAGTAGTATAGGAGGTGGTCTGGTCTCTGAAGCTTTCTTT	CASSIGGGLVSEAFF
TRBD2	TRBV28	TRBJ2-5	TGTGCCAGCAGGGGACTAGCGGGATTCCAAGAGACCCAGTACTTC	CASRGLAGFQETQYF
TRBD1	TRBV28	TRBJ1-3	TGTGCCAGCAGTTCCGGGACAGCCATAAACACCATATATTTT	CASSSGTAINTIYF
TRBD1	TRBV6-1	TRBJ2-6	TGTGCCAGCTGGACAGGGGAGGCTGGGGCCAACGTCCTGACTTTC	CASWTGEAGANVLTF
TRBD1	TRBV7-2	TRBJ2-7	TGTGCCAGCAGCTTAGGGACAGGGGCAGCATACGAGCAGTACTTC	CASSLGTGAAYEQYF
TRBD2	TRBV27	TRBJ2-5	TGTGCCAGCAGCGGACTAGCGGGAGAGACCCAGTACTTC	CASSGLAGETQYF
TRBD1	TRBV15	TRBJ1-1	TGTGCCACCAGCAGAGGGGACAGGGTAAACACTGAAGCTTTCTTT	CATSRGDRVNTEAFF
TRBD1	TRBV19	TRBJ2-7	TGTGCCAGTAGTATCGCAGGACAGGGGGGAAGCGAGCAGTACTTC	CASSIAGQGGSEQYF
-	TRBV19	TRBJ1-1	TGTGCCAGTAGCCCGGGACAAGTCATGAACACTGAAGCTTTCTTT	CASSPGQVMNTEAFF
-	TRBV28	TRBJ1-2	TGTGCCAGCTTTGAAGTAGAGGGCTACACCTTC	CASFEVEGYTF
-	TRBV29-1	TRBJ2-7	TGCAGCGTTGGAGGAGGGGAAGTTGACGAGCAGTACTTC	CSVGGGEVDEQYF
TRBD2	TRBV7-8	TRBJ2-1	TGTGCCAGCAGCTTCGAGGGACTAGCGGGAGGGCCGGGTGAGCAGTTCTTC	CASSFEGLAGGPGEQFF
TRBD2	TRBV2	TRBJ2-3	TGTGCCAGCAGTGGGACTAGCGGGAGGGGCACAGATACGCAGTATTTT	CASSGTSGRGTDTQYF
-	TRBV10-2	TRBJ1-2	TGCGCCAGCAGCTATAGTATAAGGGGGACCGTAGATGGCTACACCTTC	CASSYSIRGTVDGYTF
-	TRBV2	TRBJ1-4	TGTGCCAGCAGTGGACTATCGGGAGAAAAACTGTTTTTT	CASSGLSGEKLFF
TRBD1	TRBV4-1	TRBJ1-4	TGCGCCAGCAGCGCCCACCCCTCCGGGACAGGGGAGGTAAAACTGTTTTTT	CASSAHPSGTGEVKLFF
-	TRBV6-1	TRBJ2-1	TGTGCCAGCAGTGAAATGCTAGCATTCGATGAGCAGTTCTTC	CASSEMLAFDEQFF
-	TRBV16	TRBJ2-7	TGTGCCAGCAGCCAAGGAACAGGGCTGAGCGAGCAGTACTTC	CASSQGTGLSEQYF
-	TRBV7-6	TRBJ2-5	TGTGCCAGCAGCGAGGGACTCCAAGAGACCCAGTACTTC	CASSEGLQETQYF
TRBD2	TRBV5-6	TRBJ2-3	TGTGCCAGCAGCTTGGCACTAGCGGGCACTACAGATACGCAGTATTTT	CASSLALAGTTDTQYF
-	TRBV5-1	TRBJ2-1	TGCGCCAGCAGCTTGGTATACAATGAGCAGTTCTTC	CASSLVYNEQFF
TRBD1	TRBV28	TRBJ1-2	TGTGCCAGCAGTCCTCGACAGGGGCGGTACACCTTC	CASSPRQGRYTF
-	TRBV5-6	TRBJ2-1	TGTGCCAGCAGCCTAATTGGCCCAGGGGTTGAGCAGTTCTTC	CASSLIGPGVEQFF
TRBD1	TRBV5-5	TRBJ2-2	TGTGCCAGCAGCTTGTGGCAGGGGGCCCTTAACACCGGGGAGCTGTTTTTT	CASSLWQGALNTGELFF
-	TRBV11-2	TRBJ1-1	TGTGCCAGCAGCTTAGATACGGGGGAAGCTTTCTTT	CASSLDTGEAFF
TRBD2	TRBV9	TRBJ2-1	TGTGCCAGCAGCCCCGTTGATGGGAGGGGCAATGAGCAGTTCTTC	CASSPVDGRGNEQFF
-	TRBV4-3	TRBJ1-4	TGCGCCAGCAGCCAAGATCAAACAGTGGCAACTAATGAAAAACTGTTTTTT	CASSQDQTVATNEKLFF
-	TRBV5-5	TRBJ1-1	TGTGCCAGCAGCCCACAGGACGGCTTGAACACTGAAGCTTTCTTT	CASSPQDGLNTEAFF